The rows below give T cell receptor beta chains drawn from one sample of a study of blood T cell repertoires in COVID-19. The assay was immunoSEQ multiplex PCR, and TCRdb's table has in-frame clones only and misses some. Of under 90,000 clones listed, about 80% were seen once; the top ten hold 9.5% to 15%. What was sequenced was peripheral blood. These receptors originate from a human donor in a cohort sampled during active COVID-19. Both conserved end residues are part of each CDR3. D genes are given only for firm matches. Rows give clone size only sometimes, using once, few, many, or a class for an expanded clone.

CASSQTDYSPLHF | TGTGCCAGCTCACAAACAGATTATTCACCCCTCCACTTT | TRBJ1-6 | once | 13 | - | TRBV18
CSVDKTGYTEAFF | TGCAGCGTCGATAAGACAGGCTACACTGAAGCTTTCTTT | TRBJ1-1 | - | 13 | - | TRBV29-1
CASSPTSAGVSYNEQFF | TGTGCCAGCAGCCCCACCTCAGCGGGAGTGTCCTACAATGAGCAGTTCTTC | TRBJ2-1 | - | 17 | TRBD2 | TRBV7-2
CSARAGEETQYF | TGCAGCGCGAGGGCAGGGGAAGAGACCCAGTACTTC | TRBJ2-5 | - | 12 | - | TRBV29-1
CASSRYRTSGYNEQFF | TGCGCCAGCAGCCGATATCGGACTAGCGGGTACAATGAGCAGTTCTTC | TRBJ2-1 | - | 16 | TRBD2 | TRBV4-3
CASSKGPGDTEAFF | TGTGCCAGTAGTAAGGGCCCGGGGGACACTGAAGCTTTCTTT | TRBJ1-1 | - | 14 | - | TRBV19
CASSPEGGGNTEAFF | TGTGCCAGCAGTCCAGAGGGAGGCGGGAACACTGAAGCTTTCTTT | TRBJ1-1 | - | 15 | - | TRBV7-2
CASSLEFQREQYF | TGTGCCAGCAGCTTAGAGTTCCAGCGAGAGCAGTACTTC | TRBJ2-7 | few | 13 | - | TRBV7-2
CASSTGSGRGGTQYF | TGTGCCAGTAGTACGGGTAGCGGGAGAGGTGGGACCCAGTACTTC | TRBJ2-5 | - | 15 | TRBD2 | TRBV19
CAWSVLTGGVKLFF | TGTGCCTGGAGTGTTTTGACAGGGGGGGTAAAACTGTTTTTT | TRBJ1-4 | - | 14 | TRBD1 | TRBV30
CAWSGQGYTEAFF | TGTGCCTGGAGTGGACAGGGTTACACTGAAGCTTTCTTT | TRBJ1-1 | - | 13 | TRBD1 | TRBV30
CASTWGIQGPNNEQFF | TGTGCCAGCACTTGGGGGATACAGGGGCCTAACAATGAGCAGTTCTTC | TRBJ2-1 | - | 16 | TRBD1 | TRBV9
CASSLRLANEQFF | TGTGCCAGCAGCCTCAGGCTGGCGAATGAGCAGTTCTTC | TRBJ2-1 | - | 13 | - | TRBV14
CASSLVRGGTDTQYF | TGCGCCAGCAGCTTGGTCCGGGGGGGCACAGATACGCAGTATTTT | TRBJ2-3 | - | 15 | TRBD2 | TRBV5-1
CATSRDSRGELFF | TGTGCCACCAGCAGAGATAGCCGGGGGGAGCTGTTTTTT | TRBJ2-2 | - | 13 | - | TRBV15
CASSPFRQGAEDTQYF | TGTGCCAGCAGCCCCTTCAGACAGGGGGCGGAGGATACGCAGTATTTT | TRBJ2-3 | - | 16 | TRBD1 | TRBV11-1
CASSRGTVPDTQYF | TGCGCCAGCAGCCGTGGGACAGTCCCAGATACGCAGTATTTT | TRBJ2-3 | - | 14 | TRBD1 | TRBV5-1
CASSQDRETGRYQPQHF | TGTGCCAGCAGCCAAGATCGAGAGACAGGGAGGTATCAGCCCCAGCATTTT | TRBJ1-5 | - | 17 | TRBD1 | TRBV4-2
CASSTVTGGGYTF | TGTGCCAGTAGTACTGTGACAGGAGGAGGCTACACCTTC | TRBJ1-2 | few | 13 | - | TRBV19
CSVEDTVSDGYTF | TGCAGCGTTGAAGACACAGTGTCGGATGGCTACACCTTC | TRBJ1-2 | - | 13 | - | TRBV29-1
CASLQVSNQPQHF | TGTGCCAGCCTCCAGGTTAGCAATCAGCCCCAGCATTTT | TRBJ1-5 | few | 13 | - | TRBV7-8
CASSSQVSRQDTQYF | TGTGCCAGCAGCTCCCAGGTGTCCAGGCAAGATACGCAGTATTTT | TRBJ2-3 | - | 15 | - | TRBV7-2
CASSMPGVDYGYTF | TGTGCCAGTAGTATGCCAGGGGTGGACTATGGCTACACCTTC | TRBJ1-2 | few | 14 | - | TRBV19
CASSLTGGPYNEQFF | TGTGCCAGCAGTTTAACAGGGGGGCCCTACAATGAGCAGTTCTTC | TRBJ2-1 | - | 15 | TRBD1 | TRBV6-6
CASSPTRSNTGELFF | TGTGCCAGCAGCCCGACTCGATCGAACACCGGGGAGCTGTTTTTT | TRBJ2-2 | - | 15 | - | TRBV7-2
CASSLRTGGVGNQPQHF | TGTGCCAGCAGTTTACGGACAGGGGGCGTAGGCAATCAGCCCCAGCATTTT | TRBJ1-5 | - | 17 | TRBD1 | TRBV28
CASSIRTSGYTGELFF | TGTGCCAGTAGTATTCGGACTAGCGGATACACCGGGGAGCTGTTTTTT | TRBJ2-2 | - | 16 | TRBD2 | TRBV19
CASTPWGSRGAQETQYF | TGTGCCAGCACCCCTTGGGGATCCCGGGGGGCACAAGAGACCCAGTACTTC | TRBJ2-5 | few | 17 | - | TRBV2
CASSLGDIPDTQYF | TGCGCCAGCAGCTTGGGGGACATCCCAGATACGCAGTATTTT | TRBJ2-3 | - | 14 | - | TRBV5-1
CASSWARGGSETQYF | TGTGCCAGCAGCTGGGCGAGGGGCGGGAGTGAGACCCAGTACTTC | TRBJ2-5 | - | 15 | TRBD2 | TRBV5-6
CASMRQSMSGANVLTF | TGTGCCAGTATGAGGCAGTCTATGTCTGGGGCCAACGTCCTGACTTTC | TRBJ2-6 | - | 16 | - | TRBV19
CASSEEQGFGYTF | TGTGCCAGCAGTGAGGAACAGGGTTTTGGCTACACCTTC | TRBJ1-2 | - | 13 | - | TRBV2
CASSPNRGLNTEAFF | TGTGCCAGCAGTCCTAACAGGGGTTTGAACACTGAAGCTTTCTTT | TRBJ1-1 | - | 15 | TRBD1 | TRBV11-2
CASASTGERGYEQYF | TGTGCCAGCGCTTCGACAGGGGAGAGAGGCTACGAGCAGTACTTC | TRBJ2-7 | once | 15 | TRBD1 | TRBV9
CASSPTSIIRYEQYF | TGTGCCAGCAGCCCAACTAGCATCATTAGGTACGAGCAGTACTTC | TRBJ2-7 | once | 15 | - | TRBV21-1
CASSPTAQGGAYGYTF | TGTGCCAGCTCACCCACGGCCCAGGGGGGCGCCTATGGCTACACCTTC | TRBJ1-2 | - | 16 | TRBD1 | TRBV18
CASSSQGNQPQHF | TGTGCCAGCAGCTCACAGGGAAATCAGCCCCAGCATTTT | TRBJ1-5 | - | 13 | - | TRBV7-2
CAWLDRGRGETQYF | TGTGCCTGGTTGGACAGGGGCCGGGGGGAGACCCAGTACTTC | TRBJ2-5 | - | 14 | TRBD1 | TRBV30
CASSAGQQETQYF | TGTGCCAGCAGCGCCGGACAGCAAGAGACCCAGTACTTC | TRBJ2-5 | - | 13 | - | TRBV7-9
CASSLVAGRTEAFF | TGTGCCAGCAGCTTAGTGGCAGGGCGGACTGAAGCTTTCTTT | TRBJ1-1 | few | 14 | - | TRBV5-8
CASSLGQASGNTIYF | TGTGCCAGCAGCTTAGGCCAGGCGTCAGGAAACACCATATATTTT | TRBJ1-3 | - | 15 | - | TRBV7-2
CASNTGLEPQHF | TGTGCCAGCAACACAGGATTGGAGCCCCAGCATTTT | TRBJ1-5 | - | 12 | - | TRBV6-6
CASKRTGGEETQYF | TGCGCCAGCAAGAGGACAGGGGGGGAAGAGACCCAGTACTTC | TRBJ2-5 | - | 14 | TRBD1 | TRBV5-1
CAISRTGGMSNQPQHF | TGTGCCATCAGTCGGACAGGCGGGATGAGCAATCAGCCCCAGCATTTT | TRBJ1-5 | - | 16 | TRBD1 | TRBV10-3
CATSDPGRHEQFF | TGTGCCACCAGTGACCCCGGGAGACATGAGCAGTTCTTC | TRBJ2-1 | - | 13 | - | TRBV24-1
CASSPGGLGETQYF | TGTGCCAGCAGCCCGGGGGGCCTAGGAGAGACCCAGTACTTC | TRBJ2-5 | - | 14 | - | TRBV5-4
CASSGTGGNNSPLHF | TGTGCCAGCAGTGGTACAGGGGGGAATAATTCACCCCTCCACTTT | TRBJ1-6 | - | 15 | TRBD1 | TRBV2
CASSKTGGLNEKLFF | TGTGCCAGCAGCAAAACAGGGGGCCTTAATGAAAAACTGTTTTTT | TRBJ1-4 | - | 15 | TRBD1 | TRBV7-3
CASSLHHTSSTDTQYF | TGCGCCAGCAGCCTACACCACACTAGCAGCACAGATACGCAGTATTTT | TRBJ2-3 | - | 16 | - | TRBV4-1
CASTRGWNTEAFF | TGTGCCAGCACCCGGGGGTGGAACACTGAAGCTTTCTTT | TRBJ1-1 | once | 13 | - | TRBV6-6
CASSRGGGGGTGTNF | TGTGCCAGCAGCCGTGGTGGCGGCGGGGGGACGGGTACGAACTTC | TRBJ2-4 | - | 15 | TRBD2 | TRBV5-4
CASSLNFNVPGLAGGVSTGELFF | TGTGCCAGCAGCTTAAATTTTAATGTTCCGGGACTAGCGGGAGGGGTGAGCACCGGGGAGCTGTTTTTT | TRBJ2-2 | - | 23 | TRBD2 | TRBV7-3
CASSIGGGTEAFF | TGCGCCAGCAGCATAGGGGGTGGGACTGAAGCTTTCTTT | TRBJ1-1 | - | 13 | - | TRBV5-1
CASRTGLRTDTQYF | TGCGCCAGCAGGACGGGACTACGCACAGATACGCAGTATTTT | TRBJ2-3 | - | 14 | TRBD2 | TRBV4-1
CASSPYTGGEAFF | TGTGCCAGCTCACCATATACGGGGGGGGAAGCTTTCTTT | TRBJ1-1 | - | 13 | - | TRBV18
CASSRTGTYGYTF | TGTGCCAGTAGTCGGACAGGGACTTATGGCTACACCTTC | TRBJ1-2 | - | 13 | TRBD1 | TRBV19